Below, 31 T cell receptor beta chains from the same sample are listed, as sequenced in a study of blood T cell repertoires in COVID-19. Sequenced by immunoSEQ multiplex PCR; TCRdb stores in-frame clones only, minus some. The sample yields some 150,000 clones, approximately 80% seen once. The material sequenced was peripheral blood. These receptors all stem from a middle-aged woman with active or convalescent COVID-19.

This chain connects TRBV12-5 to TRBJ1-1, with 8 bases fitting TRBD1. This CDR3 comprises 16 residues. Looked up from germline, CDR1 is LGHNT and CDR2 is FRNRAP. Germline trimming cut 3 bases from V and 0 bases from J; bases unmatched to any gene: 6. CDR3 residues: CASGFGQGAMNTEAFF. CDR3 nucleotides: TGTGCTAGTGGTTTCGGACAGGGCGCTATGAACACTGAAGCTTTCTTT.

The chain carries TRBV5-6 and TRBJ1-5, with D perhaps TRBD1 (5 bases). CDR1 and CDR2 from the germline V gene are SGHDT and YYEEEE. This CDR3 contains 14 residues. V gave up 0 bases and J gave up 1 base, with 5 bases separating them. This chain's CDR3 is CASSLGQSNQPQHF. CDR3 DNA: TGTGCCAGCAGCTTGGGACAGAGCAATCAGCCCCAGCATTTT.

The table lists this clone with a few counts. This chain joins TRBV5-1 and TRBJ2-3, with 7 bases that match TRBD1. This CDR3 contains 18 residues. From germline, CDR1 is SGHRS and CDR2 YFSETQ. J gave up 3 bases and V 1 base, and 14 bases lay outside the gene matches. The CDR3 region has the DNA TGCGCCAGCAGCTTGTTACCCGCGACAGGGAAAGAAACAGATACGCAGTATTTT. Amino acids: CASSLLPATGKETDTQYF.

The V and J genes are TRBV7-2 and TRBJ2-2; D is possibly TRBD1 (5 bases). The CDR3 runs to 15 residues. The V and J ends lost 5 bases and 5 bases respectively, with 15 bases between them. The germline gives CDR1 SGHTA, CDR2 FQGNSA. CDR3 loop: CASSARRDKTGELFF. CDR3 nucleotides: TGTGCCAGCAGCGCCCGCAGGGATAAGACCGGGGAGCTGTTTTTT.

The CDR3 sequence is CASSLVLAVYNEQFF. DNA of the CDR3: TGTGCCAGCAGCTTGGTGCTAGCGGTCTACAATGAGCAGTTCTTC. The chain is built from TRBV5-6 and TRBJ2-1; 7 bases are a match to TRBD2. Germline CDR1 SGHDT, CDR2 YYEEEE. CDR3 length: 15 residues. After removal of 0 bases from V and 3 bases from J, the junction contained 3 bases not matched to a gene.

J is TRBJ1-1 and V is TRBV19; perhaps TRBD1 as D (5 bases). Trimming removed 3 bases at V and 1 base at J, with 9 bases between. The CDR3 is made up of 14 amino acids. From germline, CDR1 is LNHDA and CDR2 SQIVND (reference sequence). CDR3 in amino acids: CASSILQGNTEAFF. CDR3 nucleotide sequence: TGTGCCAGTAGTATCCTCCAGGGGAACACTGAAGCTTTCTTT. The entire variable domain, with the rest obtained from reference TRBV19 and TRBJ1-1, is as follows: DGGITQSPKYLFRKEGQNVTLSCEQNLNHDAMYWYRQDPGQGLRLIYYSQIVNDFQKGDIAEGYSVSREKKESFPLTVTSAQKNPTAFYLCASSILQGNTEAFFGQGTRLTVV.

The gene calls are TRBV28 and TRBJ1-5; 8 positions match TRBD1. CDR1 and CDR2 (germline): MDHEN, SYDVKM. Trimming removed 6 bases from V and 0 bases from J; junction bases left unmatched: 16. The CDR3 covers 19 residues. Here the CDR3 DNA reads TGTGCCAGCAGATCCAACCGACAGGGGTTGGGGATTAGCAATCAGCCCCAGCATTTT. Residues: CASRSNRQGLGISNQPQHF.

This chain links TRBV4-3 with TRBJ1-6; D unresolved. There are 19 residues in the CDR3. V shed 0 bases and J shed 3 bases, with 18 bases lying between them. Germline lookup yields CDR1 LGHNA and CDR2 YSLEER. The CDR3 DNA is TGCGCCAGCAGCCAAGAAGCAGTGGGCCGACGCTTCTATAATTCACCCCTCCACTTT. This sequence encodes CASSQEAVGRRFYNSPLHF.

CDR3 sequence: CASSPTRDQPQHF. The DNA of the CDR3 is TGTGCCAGCTCCCCGACCCGGGATCAGCCCCAGCATTTT. The chain uses TRBV18 and TRBJ1-5; D uncertain. Looked up from germline, CDR1 is KGHSH and CDR2 is LQKENI. The V and J ends lost 6 bases and 5 bases respectively, with 11 bases between them. The CDR3 is 13 amino acids.

V is TRBV28 and J is TRBJ1-2; a possible D gene is TRBD1 (6 bases). The CDR3 runs to 14 residues. CDR1 and CDR2 (germline): MDHEN, SYDVKM. V gave up 3 bases and J gave up 7 bases, with 15 bases separating them. CDR3 bases: TGTGCCAGCAGTTTGCGGCCAAGGGGGGGTGGCTACACCTTC. Translating gives CASSLRPRGGGYTF.

This chain connects TRBV27 to TRBJ2-7; no firm D call. Trimming removed 5 bases at V and 2 bases at J, with 16 bases between. In germline, CDR1 is MNHEY, CDR2 SMNVEV (reference sequence). This CDR3 is 15 amino acids long. The CDR3 DNA sequence: TGTGCCAGCAGTGCCCAGCCACTACCCGCCTACGAGCAGTACTTC. Protein: CASSAQPLPAYEQYF.

This chain connects TRBV6-5 to TRBJ2-5; 12 bases fit TRBD1. CDR1 is MNHEY, CDR2 SVGAGI, per germline. The CDR3 contains 15 residues. The J segment lost 5 bases and the V segment lost 6 bases, leaving 7 bases of the junction unmatched. CDR3 in DNA: TGTGCCAGCAGCGGGGACAGGGGGCGCGGGGAGACCCAGTACTTC. Translating it yields CASSGDRGRGETQYF.

The V call is TRBV6-4, the J call TRBJ2-1; D may be TRBD2 (7 bases). The germline CDR1 and CDR2 sequences are MRHNA and SNTAGT. V was pared by 2 bases and J by 0 bases, with 14 bases between. The CDR3 spans 17 residues. The CDR3 here is CASSDVGGPVSYNEQFF. The CDR3 bases are TGTGCCAGCAGTGACGTGGGGGGGCCCGTCTCCTACAATGAGCAGTTCTTC.

CDR3 sequence reads: CATSDPGTGGEKLFF. The CDR3 region has the DNA TGTGCCACCAGTGATCCCGGGACAGGTGGTGAAAAACTGTTTTTT. This chain joins TRBV24-1 and TRBJ1-4, with 8 bases that match TRBD1. J gave up 7 bases and V 3 bases, and 6 bases lay outside the gene matches. Germline V lookup: CDR1 KGHDR, CDR2 SFDVKD. This CDR3 has 15 residues.

This clone was picked up a small number of times. The chain uses TRBV4-1 and TRBJ2-2; D is unclear. CDR1 and CDR2 (germline): MGHRA, YSYEKL. The V end was cut by 4 bases, the J end by 2 bases, with 2 bases between. CDR3 size: 12 residues. DNA for the CDR3: TGCGCCAGCAGCCTAAACACCGGGGAGCTGTTTTTT. Its protein is CASSLNTGELFF.

This clone has only one observation. The chain employs TRBV6-5 and TRBJ1-2, with D possibly being TRBD1 (5 bases). The CDR3 contains 13 residues. Trimming pared 4 bases from V and 8 bases from J, leaving 14 bases between. Germline CDR1 and CDR2: MNHEY and SVGAGI. DNA of the CDR3: TGTGCCAGCAGTTTGGGGCCCTATTACGGCTACACCTTC. It specifies CASSLGPYYGYTF.

This chain uses TRBV7-2 with TRBJ1-2, with TRBD1 matching over 7 bases. Germline V gene lookup returns CDR1 SGHTA and CDR2 FQGNSA. Trimming at V came to 1 base and at J to 4 bases, leaving 3 bases not matched to a gene. The CDR3 totals 14 residues. The CDR3 DNA follows: TGTGCCAGCAGCTTAGGAGGGACAGTCTATGGCTACACCTTC. Protein: CASSLGGTVYGYTF.

The V call is TRBV28, the J call TRBJ2-7, with D possibly matching TRBD1 (5 bases). V was pared by 6 bases and J by 7 bases, with 13 bases between. The CDR3 is 12 amino acids. Per germline, CDR1 MDHEN and CDR2 SYDVKM. The CDR3 DNA reads TGTGCCAGCAGCGGCAGGGCATATGAGCAGTACTTC. Protein product: CASSGRAYEQYF. Full variable domain (rest looked up from reference TRBV28 and TRBJ2-7): DVKVTQSSRYLVKRTGEKVFLECVQDMDHENMFWYRQDPGLGLRLIYFSYDVKMKEKGDIPEGYSVSREKKERFSLILESASTNQTSMYLCASSGRAYEQYFGPGTRLTVT.

Here the CDR3 DNA reads TGTGCCAGCAGTTATAGGGGGCGCAGAGATACGCAGTATTTT. Protein: CASSYRGRRDTQYF. V is TRBV6-9 and J is TRBJ2-3, with 7 bases lining up with TRBD1. V was clipped by 2 bases and J by 5 bases; unmatched bases: 4. CDR3 length: 14 amino acids. Germline V gives CDR1 MNHGY, CDR2 SVAAGI.

This clone has a handful of counts. V and J are TRBV29-1 and TRBJ2-1; 14 bases are a match to TRBD2. CDR1 and CDR2 (germline): SQVTM, ANQGSEA. The CDR3 has 16 residues. The V and J ends lost 6 bases and 7 bases, in that order; junction bases with no gene match: 11. CDR3 sequence (DNA): TGCAGCGTCGCGGGACTAGCGGGAGAGGCGGAGAATGAGCAGTTCTTC. It codes for CSVAGLAGEAENEQFF.

The rearrangement joins TRBV19 to TRBJ1-1, with 7 bases identical to TRBD1. The germline CDR1 and CDR2 sequences are LNHDA and SQIVND (reference sequence). The CDR3 is 13 residues long. The ends lost 6 bases at V and 4 bases at J; junction bases unmatched: 5. The CDR3 spells CASSVNRGTEAFF. In nucleotides, the CDR3 is TGTGCCAGTAGCGTCAACAGGGGCACTGAAGCTTTCTTT.

This clone was counted a single time. The genes are TRBV6-4 and TRBJ1-4; 11 nucleotides line up with TRBD1. This CDR3 has 16 amino acids. The V gene's germline CDR1 is MRHNA and CDR2 SNTAGT. The ends lost 2 bases at V and 10 bases at J; junction bases unmatched: 9. CDR3 sequence reads: CASSDDSPGQGGKLFF. Here the CDR3 DNA reads TGTGCCAGCAGTGACGATTCTCCGGGACAGGGGGGAAAACTGTTTTTT.

The rearrangement joins TRBV28 to TRBJ2-7, with D perhaps matching TRBD2 (6 bases). With 6 bases removed from V and 2 bases from J, the gap between germline ends came to 14 bases. In germline, CDR1 is MDHEN, CDR2 SYDVKM. The CDR3 is 14 amino acids. This CDR3 is CASRRVGGTYEQYF. DNA of the CDR3: TGTGCCAGCAGGAGGGTCGGGGGTACCTACGAGCAGTACTTC.

This chain uses TRBV6-4 with TRBJ2-1, with D possibly matching TRBD2 (7 bases). Germline V CDR1 and CDR2: MRHNA, SNTAGT. The CDR3 contains 15 residues. The V end was cut by 0 bases, the J end by 5 bases, with 11 bases between. The CDR3 region is CASSDSAGAHNEQFF. In DNA, the CDR3 is TGTGCCAGCAGTGACTCGGCGGGGGCGCACAATGAGCAGTTCTTC.

The chain has TRBV10-3 and TRBJ1-2; TRBD1 matches at 7 bases. Germline trimming cut 2 bases from V and 4 bases from J; bases unmatched to any gene: 4. CDR1 and CDR2 from the germline V gene are ENHRY and SYGVKD. CDR3 size: 14 residues. The CDR3 DNA is TGTGCCATCAGTGAGCCGGGACAGTCCTATGGCTACACCTTC. This translates into CAISEPGQSYGYTF.

Here the CDR3 DNA reads TGTGCCAGCAGTTTCAGGGGAGATACGCAGTATTTT. Encoded protein: CASSFRGDTQYF. J is TRBJ2-3 and V is TRBV28; weak D call: TRBD1 (6 bases). The CDR3 has 12 amino acids. From germline, CDR1 is MDHEN and CDR2 SYDVKM. V was shortened by 3 bases and J by 5 bases, with 6 bases between the two germline ends.

J is TRBJ1-1 and V is TRBV21-1. TRBV21-1 represents a pseudogene. CDR3 length: 11 amino acids. The CDR3 DNA is TGTGCCAGCCGGAGGGGCACTGAAGCTTTCTTT. Its translation: CASRRGTEAFF.

The chain joins TRBV4-3 to TRBJ2-1, with a possible D match to TRBD2 (6 bases). V lost 0 bases to trimming and J lost 4 bases, with 10 bases between them. The CDR3 runs to 15 residues. The V gene's germline CDR1 is LGHNA and CDR2 YSLEER. Here the CDR3 reads CASSQEWGGYNEQFF. In DNA form, the CDR3 reads TGCGCCAGCAGCCAAGAATGGGGAGGATACAATGAGCAGTTCTTC.

CDR3 in amino acids: CASSSQFWQGSLGYTF. The CDR3 DNA reads TGCGCCAGCAGCTCCCAGTTTTGGCAGGGTTCACTTGGCTACACCTTC. The chain is built from TRBV5-1 and TRBJ1-2; D might be TRBD1 (5 bases). The V gene lost 3 bases and the J gene lost 7 bases, with 22 bases spanning the gap. This CDR3 region has 16 residues. In germline, CDR1 is SGHRS, CDR2 YFSETQ.

This clone has a handful of counts. V gene TRBV5-1 combines with J gene TRBJ2-1; the match to TRBD2 covers 13 bases. From germline, CDR1 is SGHRS and CDR2 YFSETQ. Trimming removed 1 base from V and 0 bases from J; junction bases left unmatched: 4. The CDR3 is 18 residues long. In DNA form, the CDR3 reads TGCGCCAGCAGCTTGTTGGGACTAGCGGGAAGCTCCTACAATGAGCAGTTCTTC. As protein: CASSLLGLAGSSYNEQFF. The full variable domain, in which reference TRBV5-1 and TRBJ2-1 provide the parts outside the CDR3, is KAGVTQTPRYLIKTRGQQVTLSCSPISGHRSVSWYQQTPGQGLQFLFEYFSETQRNKGNFPGRFSGRQFSNSRSEMNVSTLELGDSALYLCASSLLGLAGSSYNEQFFGPGTRLTVL.

The chain combines TRBV5-1 with TRBJ1-2, with 7 positions matching TRBD1. Unmatched junction bases numbered 6, after V lost 2 bases and J lost 8 bases. There are 13 residues in the CDR3. Germline values: CDR1 SGHRS, CDR2 YFSETQ. In DNA, the CDR3 is TGCGCCAGCAGCTTAAACAGGGGAGAGGGCTACACCTTC. It is translated as CASSLNRGEGYTF.